The source of this T cell receptor beta chain is a study of blood T cell repertoires in COVID-19. For the study at large: Material from acute and convalescent COVID-19 was sourced from the United States, Italy and Spain. In each case, the material was cDNA or gDNA derived from T cells, B-cell-depleted T cells, or PBMCs.

V gave up 2 bases and J gave up 3 bases; unmatched junction bases: 17. This CDR3 is built from 19 residues. In germline, CDR1 is SGHDN, CDR2 FVKESK. Methods used by the authors: Researchers report that nucleated cell counts were estimated from reference gene primer amplification. The method was immunoSEQ multiplex PCR; TCRdb's version includes in-frame clones alone and lacks a portion of them. V and J calls and clone size come straight from that table; D and trimming were deduced from the DNA. There are about 110,000 clones in the sample; roughly 82% occur only once, and roughly 7.7% lies in the top ten.

The sequence was collected from a woman of 80 years or more with active or convalescent COVID-19. The chain links TRBV14 to TRBJ2-3; 7 bases match TRBD2. The sequenced sample consisted of peripheral blood. CDR3 amino acids: CASSQFRASGAVRTDTQYF. The DNA for the CDR3 is TGTGCCAGCAGCCAATTCCGGGCCAGCGGGGCCGTCCGGACAGATACGCAGTATTTT.